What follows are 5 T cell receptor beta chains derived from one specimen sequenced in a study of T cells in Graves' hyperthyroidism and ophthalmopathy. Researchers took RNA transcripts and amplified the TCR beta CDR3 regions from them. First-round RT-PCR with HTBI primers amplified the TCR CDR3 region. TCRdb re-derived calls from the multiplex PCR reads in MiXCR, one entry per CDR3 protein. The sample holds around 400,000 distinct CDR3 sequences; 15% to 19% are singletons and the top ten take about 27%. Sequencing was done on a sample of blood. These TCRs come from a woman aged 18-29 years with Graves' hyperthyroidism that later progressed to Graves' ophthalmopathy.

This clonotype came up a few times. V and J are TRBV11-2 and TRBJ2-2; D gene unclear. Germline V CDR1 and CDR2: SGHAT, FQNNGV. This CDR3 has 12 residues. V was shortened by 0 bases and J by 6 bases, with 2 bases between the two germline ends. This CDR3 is CASSLDPGELFF. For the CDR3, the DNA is TGTGCCAGCAGCTTAGATCCCGGGGAGCTGTTTTTT. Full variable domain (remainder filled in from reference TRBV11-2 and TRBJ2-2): EAGVAQSPRYKIIEKRQSVAFWCNPISGHATLYWYQQILGQGPKLLIQFQNNGVVDDSQLPKDRFSAERLKGVDSTLKIQPAKLEDSAVYLCASSLDPGELFFGEGSRLTVL.

CDR3 DNA sequence: TGCAGCGTCTCCGGGACTAGCGGGAGTGGATACGAGCAGTACTTC. Translation gives CSVSGTSGSGYEQYF. The chain carries TRBV20-1 and TRBJ2-7, with 14 bases identical to TRBD2. Per germline, CDR1 DFQATT and CDR2 SNEGSKA (reference sequence). The CDR3 sequence is 15 residues long.

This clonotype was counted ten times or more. CDR3 in DNA: TGTGCCTGGAGCCCGGGACTTCAAGAGACCCAGTACTTC. Translating gives CAWSPGLQETQYF. The genes are TRBV30 and TRBJ2-5, with a possible D match to TRBD2 (6 bases). The CDR3 spans 13 residues. The ends were cut back, 3 bases at V and 2 bases at J, with 10 bases in the middle. Germline-derived CDR1 and CDR2 are GTSNPN and SVGIG (reference sequence).

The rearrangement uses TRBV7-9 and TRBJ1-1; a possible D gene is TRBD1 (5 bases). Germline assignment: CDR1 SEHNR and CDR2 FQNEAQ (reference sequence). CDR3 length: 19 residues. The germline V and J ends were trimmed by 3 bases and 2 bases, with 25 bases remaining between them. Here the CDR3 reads CASSFGGVTAKLENTEAFF. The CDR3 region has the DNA TGTGCCAGCAGCTTCGGGGGAGTCACAGCAAAACTGGAAAACACTGAAGCTTTCTTT.

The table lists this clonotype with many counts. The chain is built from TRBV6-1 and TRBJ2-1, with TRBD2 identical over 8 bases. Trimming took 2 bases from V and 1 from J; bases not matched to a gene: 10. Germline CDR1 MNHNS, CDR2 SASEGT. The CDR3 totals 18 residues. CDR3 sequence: CASSERVERERSYNEQFF. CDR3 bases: TGTGCCAGCAGTGAACGAGTTGAGCGGGAGCGGTCCTACAATGAGCAGTTCTTC.